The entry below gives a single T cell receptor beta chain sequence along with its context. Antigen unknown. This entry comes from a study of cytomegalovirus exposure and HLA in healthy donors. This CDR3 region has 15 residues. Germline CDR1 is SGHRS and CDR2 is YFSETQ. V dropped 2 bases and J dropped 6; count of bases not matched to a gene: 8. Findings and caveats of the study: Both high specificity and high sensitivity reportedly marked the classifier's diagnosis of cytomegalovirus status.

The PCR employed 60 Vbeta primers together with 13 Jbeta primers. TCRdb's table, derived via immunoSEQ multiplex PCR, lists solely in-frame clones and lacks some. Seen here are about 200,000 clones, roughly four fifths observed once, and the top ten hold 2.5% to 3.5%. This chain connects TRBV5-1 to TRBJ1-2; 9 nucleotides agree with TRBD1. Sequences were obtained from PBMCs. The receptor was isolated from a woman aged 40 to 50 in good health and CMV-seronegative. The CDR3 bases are TGCGCCAGCAGCTTCGGGACAGGGAATAGAGATGGCTACACCTTC. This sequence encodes CASSFGTGNRDGYTF.